This entry is about one T cell receptor beta chain. This record comes from a study of shared clonotypes between healthy human individuals. Per the germline V gene, CDR1 is MNHEY and CDR2 is SMNVEV (reference sequence). The CDR3 totals 14 residues. After removal of 5 bases from V and 4 bases from J, the junction contained 7 bases not matched to a gene. The authors loaded roughly 180 ng DNA, some 32,000 T cell genomes, into sorted-subset replicate PCRs. Sequencing used immunoSEQ multiplex PCR; TCRdb keeps in-frame clones, though not all of them. The sample records some 2,500,000 clones, approximately 93% being singletons.

The chain has TRBV27 and TRBJ2-5, with 7 nucleotides matching TRBD2. Sequencing was performed on naive CD4+ T cells from PBMCs. The subset is: CD45RA+ positively selected. The clonotype originates from a man aged 18 to 30 in good health. Some clones in this sample may be carry-over from other donors' samples. CDR3 DNA: TGTGCCAGCAGTCAGTCCTCGGGGGGAGAGACCCAGTACTTC. Amino acid sequence: CASSQSSGGETQYF.